These T cell receptor beta chains were read from a single sample in a study of shared clonotypes between healthy human individuals. Profiling relied on immunoSEQ multiplex PCR, and the TCRdb table lists in-frame clones only, not all of them. Of about 2.4 million clones in the sample, approximately 94% were seen once. Source material: naive CD4+ T cells from PBMCs. The source is a man between 18 and 29 years old in good health. Some clones in this sample may be carry-over from other donors' samples. CDR3s include the opening cysteine and the closing phenylalanine or tryptophan. The order of the fields is V gene, clone size, J gene, D gene, CDR3 DNA, CDR3 protein. D genes are given only for firm matches. The size field is filled for only some rows; it gives once, few, many or a size class.

TRBV5-1,.,TRBJ1-2,TRBD1,TGCGCCAGCAGCTTGGCGGGGACAGGCCCAGGAGGCTACACCTTC,CASSLAGTGPGGYTF
TRBV7-3,.,TRBJ2-6,TRBD1,TGTGCCAGCAGCTTAGGGACAGGGGATGCTGGGGCCAACGTCCTGACTTTC,CASSLGTGDAGANVLTF
TRBV2,.,TRBJ1-5,.,TGTGCCAGCAGTGAAGAGGGGGGTAGCAATCAGCCCCAGCATTTT,CASSEEGGSNQPQHF
TRBV5-1,.,TRBJ1-3,.,TGCGCCAGCAGCTTGGTCGCCGGTTACTCTGGAAACACCATATATTTT,CASSLVAGYSGNTIYF
TRBV7-2,.,TRBJ1-5,.,TGTGCCAGCAGCTTAATCGGAACTAGCAATCAGCCCCAGCATTTT,CASSLIGTSNQPQHF
TRBV14,.,TRBJ2-2,.,TGTGCCAGCAGCCAAGATGGGACGTACACCGGGGAGCTGTTTTTT,CASSQDGTYTGELFF
TRBV7-3,.,TRBJ2-3,TRBD1,TGTGCCAGCAGCTTAACCAGGGGATCGACAGGGAGATCAGATACGCAGTATTTT,CASSLTRGSTGRSDTQYF
TRBV28,few,TRBJ1-1,.,TGTGCCAGCAGTATACAACCCCCCGAAGCTTTCTTT,CASSIQPPEAFF
TRBV6-5,.,TRBJ2-7,.,TGTGCCAGCAGTTTATCCGCTGGGAGTACCTACGAGCAGTACTTC,CASSLSAGSTYEQYF
TRBV7-9,few,TRBJ1-3,.,TGTGCCAGCAGCTTAGGTGCGGGGAACACCATATATTTT,CASSLGAGNTIYF
TRBV2,.,TRBJ1-3,.,TGTGCCAGCAGTTCTGAGTCTGGAAACACCATATATTTT,CASSSESGNTIYF
TRBV19,.,TRBJ1-2,.,TGTGCCAGTAGTCCTTCGGTAAAGGCGAGTGGCTACACCTTC,CASSPSVKASGYTF
TRBV7-9,once,TRBJ1-1,.,TGTGCCAGCAGTATACGGGTGAACGCTGAAGCTTTCTTT,CASSIRVNAEAFF
TRBV27,.,TRBJ1-1,.,TGTGCCAGCTTGGGACGGAACACTGAAGCTTTCTTT,CASLGRNTEAFF
TRBV29-1,.,TRBJ2-1,.,TGCAGCGTTGGGAGGGGTAGAAACTCCTACAATGAGCAGTTCTTC,CSVGRGRNSYNEQFF
TRBV5-1,.,TRBJ2-2,.,TGCGCCAGCATGTACAGTTTGAACACCGGGGAGCTGTTTTTT,CASMYSLNTGELFF
TRBV6-6,.,TRBJ1-1,.,TGTGCCAGCAGAGAAAATGGGGGCTGGACTGAAGCTTTCTTT,CASRENGGWTEAFF
TRBV7-9,.,TRBJ1-5,.,TGTGCCAGCAGCTTCGAAGGGCGCCATCAGCCCCAGCATTTT,CASSFEGRHQPQHF
TRBV9,.,TRBJ1-4,TRBD1,TGTGCCAGCAGCGTGGCAGGGGGCGAAAAACTGTTTTTT,CASSVAGGEKLFF
TRBV2,.,TRBJ2-1,.,TGTGCCAGCACAGGGACCGCCAATGAGCAGTTCTTC,CASTGTANEQFF